Here is one TCR beta chain with its context. Measured with immunoSEQ multiplex PCR; TCRdb has only the in-frame clones, and not every one. The sample consists of over 85,000 clones, roughly 86% of them appearing once. V shed 1 base and J shed 6 bases, with 12 bases lying between them. CDR3 length: 14 residues. Germline values: CDR1 LGHDT, CDR2 YNNKEL (reference sequence). This record belongs to a study of blood T cell repertoires in COVID-19. For the study at large: Samples came from the United States, Italy and Spain, spanning acute and convalescent COVID-19.

V gene TRBV3-1 (or the pseudogene TRBV3-2) combines with J gene TRBJ1-1; possibly TRBD1 for D (6 bases). This TCR derives from a man over 45 with active or convalescent COVID-19. The sequencing input was peripheral blood. The CDR3 DNA follows: TGTGCCAGCAGCCAAGCTATACAGGGAGCTGAAGCTTTCTTT. It is translated as CASSQAIQGAEAFF.